This T cell receptor (beta chain) was retrieved from a study of TIL therapy for anti-PD-1-resistant metastatic lung cancer. The time point was: pre-treatment sample, taken before nivolumab and TIL therapy. The CDR3 sequence is 13 residues long. V was pared by 3 bases and J by 7 bases, with 13 bases between. Per germline, CDR1 MNHEY and CDR2 SMNVEV (reference sequence). This was the immunoSEQ v3 assay. This table comes from immunoSEQ multiplex PCR, and its TCRdb copy is limited to in-frame clones, with some not included. The sample lists about 21,000 clones, 78% seen once, with nearly 7.5% in the top ten.

The chain links TRBV27 to TRBJ2-7; D remains ambiguous. Sequenced material: blood, taken at baseline. The sequence was collected from a person aged 25 to 85 with non-small cell lung cancer. The CDR3 coding sequence is TGTGCCAGCAGTTTCTCCAGGCTCTCTGAGCAGTACTTC. Translation gives CASSFSRLSEQYF.